This T cell receptor (beta chain) emerged from a study of blood T cell repertoires in COVID-19 (dated by TCRdb to the early 2020s). Notes on the research overall: Samples from collaborators originated in the United States, Italy and Spain and spanned both the acute and convalescent phases of COVID-19. The repertoires were made available in a free public database intended to serve as a resource for research on the immune response to SARS-CoV-2. Subjects who had been exposed to COVID-19, were actively infected with it, or had recovered from it provided the deeply sampled blood TCRbeta repertoires that made up the dataset. HLA class I and class II types, where available, came from metadata supplied by the sample provider rather than from assay-based typing. Sample metadata almost always included a de-identified subject ID, COVID-19 status, age in years and sex. Samples came from the ongoing ImmuneRACE study (first 160 participants) plus 1,254 subjects from 6 global collaborators. The prospective study material was composed of cDNA or gDNA derived from T cells, B-cell-depleted T cells, or PBMCs.

Each collaborating institution followed its own protocols to collect whole blood in K2EDTA tubes. For TCRbeta analysis, collaborator samples were shipped as frozen whole blood, as isolated PBMCs, or as DNA extracted from either sample type. Overall study outcomes, separate from this receptor: The amount of clinical and demographic metadata varied by source and participant and was provided uncurated.

As for this clone: Its antigen is not yet known. One base away there is no much larger clone; base qualities are not given.

The immunoSEQ Assay, a bias-controlled multiplex PCR, was used to amplify TCRbeta CDR3 regions from genomic DNA. As for the authors' bioinformatics: Nucleated cell counts per sample were estimated from amplification of reference gene primers within the assay. Sequence reads were collapsed and filtered to measure the absolute abundance of every unique TCRbeta CDR3 rearrangement. Productive Simpson clonality was computed per sample as the square root of Simpson's diversity index over productive rearrangements. TCRdb holds this immuneACCESS table with in-frame rearrangements only. Some clones are missing; in checked studies, unresolved V genes explain under half, and the rest has no known cause. That table gives V, J and clone size, and the DNA gave D and trimming. Within this sample are under 250,000 clones, with over 65% of them counted one time only. Clones ranked in the top ten supply 2.6% of the sample.

Taken from cysteine to phenylalanine, the CDR3 has 19 residues. Just CDR3 DNA is preserved here, 57 bases in frame from base 1. V is trimmed back by 0 bases and J by 7 bases, and the junction contains 18 bases that no gene match accounts for. The CDR1 and CDR2 encoded by the germline V gene (reference sequence) are LNHDA and SQIVND. The TCR originated in a woman aged 70 to 79 with active or convalescent COVID-19. The source material was peripheral blood. Recombination joined TRBV19 with TRBJ2-1; TRBD2 aligns with 7 central bases. The bases are TGTGCCAGTAGTATAGAGATAGGTGGAGCGGGGAACGGGAAGAATGAGCAGTTCTTC. The translation is CASSIEIGGAGNGKNEQFF.